This TCR beta chain is drawn from a study of shared clonotypes between healthy human individuals. The study, taken as a whole, reports: Larger estimated richness was generally recorded for naive subsets relative to memory subsets.

TCRdb's copy holds only in-frame clones and misses some; the assay was immunoSEQ multiplex PCR. Here the sample spans over a million clones, about 84% being singletons. The sample holds one count of this clone. Its antigen remains unknown. The CDR3 extends over 17 amino acids. With V trimmed by 3 bases and J by 2 bases, 8 bases remained unmatched. From germline, CDR1 is ENHRY and CDR2 SYGVKD. The clonotype was recovered from a man aged 18 to 30 in good health. Some clones in this sample may be carry-over from other donors' samples. V is TRBV10-3 and J is TRBJ2-5; 11 bases are shared with TRBD2. Sample: memory CD4+ T cells from PBMCs. Subset reported: CD45RA-negative fraction. CDR3 in DNA: TGTGCCATCAGTGACCGTGGGGGGACTAGCGGACAAGAGACCCAGTACTTC. This gives the protein CAISDRGGTSGQETQYF.